These 8 T cell receptor beta chains were sequenced from one sample in a study of T cells in women clearing cervical HPV infection. Some clones are missing from TCRdb's copy, which holds only in-frame ones; the method was immunoSEQ multiplex PCR. This repertoire includes fewer than 30,000 clones. Sequences were obtained from blood buffy coat. The receptors originated from a woman between 18 and 70 years old with a cervical HPV16 infection that either progressed to CIN3+ or cleared (not recorded which).

The CDR3 sequence: CASSQAAGNDGYTF. CDR3 DNA, as far as it was read: TGTGCCAGCAGCCAAGCGGCAGGGAACGATGGC. V is TRBV4-2 and J is TRBJ1-2; D perhaps matches TRBD1 (5 bases). The read ends 3 residues shy of where the CDR3 ends; the end is completed using the germline J gene. CDR1 is LGHNA and CDR2 is YNFKEQ in the germline V gene. This CDR3 is 14 amino acids long. The V end was cut by 1 base, the J end by 6 bases, with 12 bases between.

Comments on this clone: The read falls 3 residues short of the CDR3 end, and the missing part is taken from the germline J gene. The chain employs TRBV5-1 and TRBJ2-1; TRBD1 matches at 9 bases. J gave up 9 bases and V 0 bases, and 10 bases lay outside the gene matches. CDR1 SGHRS and CDR2 YFSETQ come from the germline V gene. The CDR3 consists of 16 residues. The chain's CDR3 is CASSLAGGTGNSEQFF. The CDR3 DNA, read in part, is TGCGCCAGCAGCTTGGCCGGAGGGACAGGGAACTCTGAG.

A remark on this clone: The CDR3 extends 3 residues past the end of the read, so its final part is completed from the germline J gene. V usage is TRBV7-2 and J usage is TRBJ1-2, with 7 bases lining up with TRBD1. This CDR3 spans 14 amino acids. CDR1 and CDR2 from the germline V gene are SGHTA and FQGNSA. The CDR3 DNA, read in part, is TGTGCCAGCAGCGCAACACAGGGGTTTGTGGGC. Translated, it gives CASSATQGFVG. The entire CDR3 protein reads CASSATQGFVGYTF.

CDR3 sequence reads: CASRQGSNNYGYTF. The CDR3 DNA, read in part, is TGTGCCAGCAGACAGGGTTCCAATAACTATGGC. The V and J genes are TRBV28 and TRBJ1-2, with D maybe TRBD1 (6 bases). The read terminates 3 residues ahead of where the CDR3 ends, so the germline J gene completes it. Looked up from germline, CDR1 is MDHEN and CDR2 is SYDVKM. V lost 6 bases to trimming and J lost 1 base, with 12 bases between them. CDR3 length: 14 amino acids.

Remarks on this clone: The sequenced fragment ends 3 residues before the CDR3 boundary, so the rest is inferred from the germline J gene. The genes are TRBV5-1 and TRBJ2-3; 8 positions agree with TRBD1. Germline V gene sequence: CDR1 SGHRS, CDR2 YFSETQ. V was pared by 0 bases and J by 1 base, with 1 base of the junction left unmatched. The CDR3 is 15 amino acids. CDR3 in amino acids: CASSLGGQGTDTQYF. Incomplete CDR3 DNA: TGCGCCAGCAGCTTGGGGGGACAGGGCACAGATACG.

Notes on this clone: Its ends do not fully match the called genes, so a read error is possible. The DNA ends 3 residues before the CDR3 does, and the rest of the CDR3 is filled in from the germline J gene. The chain links TRBV4-2 to TRBJ2-7; tentatively, D is TRBD2 (5 bases). The germline V gene has CDR1 LGHNA and CDR2 YNFKEQ. The CDR3 spans 15 residues. The CDR3 sequence: CASSQDPGFFNEQYF. CDR3 bases read: TGCGCCAGCAGCCAAGACCCGGGGTTCTTCAACGAG.

Regarding this clone: The read ends 3 residues shy of where the CDR3 ends; the end is completed using the germline J gene. The chain combines TRBV5-4 with TRBJ1-4, with D unresolved. V was clipped by 6 bases and J by 1 base, with 13 bases between them. Germline V gene sequence: CDR1 SGHNT, CDR2 YYREEE (reference sequence). The CDR3 is 15 residues long. CDR3 loop: CASNSAGGTNEKLFF. The covered CDR3 bases are TGTGCCAGCAACTCAGCAGGAGGAACTAATGAAAAA.

Comment on this clone: The observed sequence ends 3 residues before the CDR3 terminus, with the missing tail filled in from the germline J gene. The genes are TRBV7-9 and TRBJ1-1, with D perhaps matching TRBD1 (5 bases). V shed 3 bases and J shed 2 bases, with 13 bases lying between them. The CDR3 has 15 residues. Germline loops: CDR1 SEHNR, CDR2 FQNEAQ (reference sequence). CDR3 amino acids: CASSFSLGGNTEAFF. The covered CDR3 bases are TGTGCCAGCAGCTTCTCCCTCGGGGGAAACACTGAA.